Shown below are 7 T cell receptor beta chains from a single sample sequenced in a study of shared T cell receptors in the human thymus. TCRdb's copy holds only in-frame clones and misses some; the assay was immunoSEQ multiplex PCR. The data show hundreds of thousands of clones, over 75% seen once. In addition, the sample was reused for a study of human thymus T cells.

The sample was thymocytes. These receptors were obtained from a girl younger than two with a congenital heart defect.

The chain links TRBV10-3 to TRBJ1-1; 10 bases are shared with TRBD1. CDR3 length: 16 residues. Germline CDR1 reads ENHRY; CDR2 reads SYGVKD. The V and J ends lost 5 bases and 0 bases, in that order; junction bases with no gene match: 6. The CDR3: CAISTRQGALNTEAFF. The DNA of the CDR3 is TGTGCCATCAGTACCCGACAGGGGGCGCTGAACACTGAAGCTTTCTTT.

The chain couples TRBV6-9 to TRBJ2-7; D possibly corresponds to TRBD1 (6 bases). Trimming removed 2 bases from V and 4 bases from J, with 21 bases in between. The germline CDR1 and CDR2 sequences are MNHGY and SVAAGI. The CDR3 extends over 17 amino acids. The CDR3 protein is CASSYPHPTGMYYEQYF. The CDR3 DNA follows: TGTGCCAGCAGTTATCCACACCCGACAGGTATGTATTACGAGCAGTACTTC.

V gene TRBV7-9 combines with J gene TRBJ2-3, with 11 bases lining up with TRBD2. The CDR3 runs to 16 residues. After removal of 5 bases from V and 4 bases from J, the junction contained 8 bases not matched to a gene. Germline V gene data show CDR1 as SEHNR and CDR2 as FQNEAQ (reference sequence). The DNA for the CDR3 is TGTGCCAGCAGCCGCGCAACTAGCGGGGGAGCAGATACGCAGTATTTT. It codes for CASSRATSGGADTQYF. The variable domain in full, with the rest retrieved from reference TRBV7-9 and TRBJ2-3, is DTGVSQNPRHKITKRGQNVTFRCDPISEHNRLYWYRQTLGQGPEFLTYFQNEAQLEKSRLLSDRFSAERPKGSFSTLEIQRTEQGDSAMYLCASSRATSGGADTQYFGPGTRLTVL.

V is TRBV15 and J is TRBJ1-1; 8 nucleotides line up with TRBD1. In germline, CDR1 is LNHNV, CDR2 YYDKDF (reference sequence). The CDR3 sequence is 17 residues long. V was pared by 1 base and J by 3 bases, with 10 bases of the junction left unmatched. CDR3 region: CATSRVEQGEGDTEAFF. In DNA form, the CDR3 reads TGTGCCACCAGCAGAGTCGAACAGGGGGAGGGGGACACTGAAGCTTTCTTT.

The DNA for the CDR3 is TGTGCCAGCAGTGAAGATTATGGGCGCAGCTCCTATAATTCACCCCTCCACTTT. Translated, it gives CASSEDYGRSSYNSPLHF. V usage is TRBV2 and J usage is TRBJ1-6; D remains ambiguous. Germline V gene data show CDR1 as SNHLY and CDR2 as FYNNEI. V was pared by 1 base and J by 0 bases, with 13 bases between. The CDR3 totals 18 residues.

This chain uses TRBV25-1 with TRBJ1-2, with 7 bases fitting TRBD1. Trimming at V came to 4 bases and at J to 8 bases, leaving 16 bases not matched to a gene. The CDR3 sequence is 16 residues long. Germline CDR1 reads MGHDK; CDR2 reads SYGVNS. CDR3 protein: CASSGQRDRAGRGYTF. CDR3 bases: TGTGCCAGCAGTGGACAAAGAGACAGGGCGGGCCGGGGCTACACCTTC.

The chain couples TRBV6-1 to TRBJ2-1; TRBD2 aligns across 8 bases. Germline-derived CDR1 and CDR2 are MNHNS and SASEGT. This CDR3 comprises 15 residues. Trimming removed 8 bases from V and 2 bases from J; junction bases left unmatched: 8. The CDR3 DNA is TGTGCCAGCCCTCCTCGGGAGGGGGCCTACAATGAGCAGTTCTTC. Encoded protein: CASPPREGAYNEQFF.